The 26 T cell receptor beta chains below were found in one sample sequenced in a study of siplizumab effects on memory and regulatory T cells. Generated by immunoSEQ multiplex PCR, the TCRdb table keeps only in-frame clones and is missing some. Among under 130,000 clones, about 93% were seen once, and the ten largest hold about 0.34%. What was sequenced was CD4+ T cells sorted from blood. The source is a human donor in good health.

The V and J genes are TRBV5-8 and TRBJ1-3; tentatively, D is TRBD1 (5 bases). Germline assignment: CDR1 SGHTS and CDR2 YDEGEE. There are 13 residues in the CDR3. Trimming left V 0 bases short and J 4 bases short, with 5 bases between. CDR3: CASSLDRGNTIYF. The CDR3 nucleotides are TGTGCCAGCAGCTTGGACAGGGGAAACACCATATATTTT.

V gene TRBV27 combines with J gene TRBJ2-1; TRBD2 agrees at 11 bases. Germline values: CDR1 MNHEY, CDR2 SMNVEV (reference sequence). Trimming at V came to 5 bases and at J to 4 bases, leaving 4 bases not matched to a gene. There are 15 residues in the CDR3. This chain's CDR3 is CASSLSSGGYNEQFF. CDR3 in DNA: TGTGCCAGCAGTCTCTCTAGCGGGGGGTACAATGAGCAGTTCTTC.

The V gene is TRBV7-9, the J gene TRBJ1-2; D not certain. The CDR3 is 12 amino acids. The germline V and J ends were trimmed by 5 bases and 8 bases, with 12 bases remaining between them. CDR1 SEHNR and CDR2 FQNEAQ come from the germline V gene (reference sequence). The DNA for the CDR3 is TGTGCCAGCAGCCGTTGGGCGGGGGGCTACACCTTC. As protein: CASSRWAGGYTF.

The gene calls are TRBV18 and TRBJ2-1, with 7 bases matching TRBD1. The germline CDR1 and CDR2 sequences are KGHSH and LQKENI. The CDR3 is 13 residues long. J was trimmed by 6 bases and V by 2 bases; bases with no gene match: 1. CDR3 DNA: TGTGCCAGCTCACCAACAGGGGCCAATGAGCAGTTCTTC. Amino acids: CASSPTGANEQFF.

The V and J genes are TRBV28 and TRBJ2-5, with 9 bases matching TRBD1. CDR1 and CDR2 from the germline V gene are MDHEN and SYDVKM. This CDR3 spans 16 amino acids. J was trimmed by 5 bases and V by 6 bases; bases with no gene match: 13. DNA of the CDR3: TGTGCCAGCAGGACAAACGCTAGAGGGACAGGGGAGACCCAGTACTTC. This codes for CASRTNARGTGETQYF.

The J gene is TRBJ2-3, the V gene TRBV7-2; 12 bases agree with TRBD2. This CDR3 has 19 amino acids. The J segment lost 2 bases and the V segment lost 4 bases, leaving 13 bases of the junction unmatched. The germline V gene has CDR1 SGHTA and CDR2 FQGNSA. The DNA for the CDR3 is TGTGCCAGCAGCTCACCTACTCTAGCGGGAGGGAGTAACACAGATACGCAGTATTTT. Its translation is CASSSPTLAGGSNTDTQYF.

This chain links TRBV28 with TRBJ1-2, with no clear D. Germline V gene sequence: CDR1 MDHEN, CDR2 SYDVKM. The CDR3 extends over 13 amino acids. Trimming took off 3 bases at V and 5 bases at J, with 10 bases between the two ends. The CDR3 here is CASSFKAAYGYTF. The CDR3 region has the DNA TGTGCCAGCAGTTTTAAGGCGGCTTATGGCTACACCTTC.

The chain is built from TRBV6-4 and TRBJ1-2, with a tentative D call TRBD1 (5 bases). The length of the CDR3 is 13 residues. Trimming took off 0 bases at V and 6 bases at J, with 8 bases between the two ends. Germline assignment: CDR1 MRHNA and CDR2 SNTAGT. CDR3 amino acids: CASSDSGVDGYTF. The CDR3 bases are TGTGCCAGCAGTGACTCGGGGGTAGATGGCTACACCTTC.

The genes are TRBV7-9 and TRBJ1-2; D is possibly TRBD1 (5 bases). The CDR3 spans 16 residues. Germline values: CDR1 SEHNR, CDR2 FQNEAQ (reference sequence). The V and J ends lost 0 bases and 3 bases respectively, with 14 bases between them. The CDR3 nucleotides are TGTGCCAGCAGCTTAGCGGGGCGGGTAGGGGACTATGGCTACACCTTC. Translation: CASSLAGRVGDYGYTF.

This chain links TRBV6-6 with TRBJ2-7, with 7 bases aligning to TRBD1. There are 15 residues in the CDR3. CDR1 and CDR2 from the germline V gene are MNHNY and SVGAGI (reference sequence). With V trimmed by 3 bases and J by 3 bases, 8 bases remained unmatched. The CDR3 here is CASSYGDRKDYEQYF. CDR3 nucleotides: TGTGCCAGCAGTTATGGGGACAGAAAAGACTACGAGCAGTACTTC.

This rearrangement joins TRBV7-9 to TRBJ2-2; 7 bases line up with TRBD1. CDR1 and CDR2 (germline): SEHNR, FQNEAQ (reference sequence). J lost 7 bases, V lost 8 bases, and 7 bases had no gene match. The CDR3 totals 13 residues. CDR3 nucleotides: TGTGCCAGCGTCACAGGGGAAATCGGGGAGCTGTTTTTT. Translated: CASVTGEIGELFF. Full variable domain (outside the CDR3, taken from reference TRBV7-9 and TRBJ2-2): DTGVSQNPRHKITKRGQNVTFRCDPISEHNRLYWYRQTLGQGPEFLTYFQNEAQLEKSRLLSDRFSAERPKGSFSTLEIQRTEQGDSAMYLCASVTGEIGELFFGEGSRLTVL.

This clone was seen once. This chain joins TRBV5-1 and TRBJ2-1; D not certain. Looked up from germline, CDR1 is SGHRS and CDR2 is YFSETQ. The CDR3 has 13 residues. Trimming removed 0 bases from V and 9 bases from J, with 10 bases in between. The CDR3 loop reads CASSLATPSEQFF. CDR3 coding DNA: TGCGCCAGCAGCTTGGCCACCCCCAGTGAGCAGTTCTTC.

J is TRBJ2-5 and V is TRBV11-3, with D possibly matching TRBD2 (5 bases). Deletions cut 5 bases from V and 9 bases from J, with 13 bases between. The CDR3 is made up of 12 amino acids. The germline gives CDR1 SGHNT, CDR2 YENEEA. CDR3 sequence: CASSGSLGAQYF. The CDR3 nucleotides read TGTGCCAGCAGCGGGTCCCTCGGGGCCCAGTACTTC.

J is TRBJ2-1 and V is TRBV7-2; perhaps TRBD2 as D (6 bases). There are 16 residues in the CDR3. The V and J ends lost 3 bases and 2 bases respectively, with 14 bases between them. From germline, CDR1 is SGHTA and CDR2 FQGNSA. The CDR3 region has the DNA TGTGCCAGCAGCTTGCCTCTAGCGCCGACCTACAATGAGCAGTTCTTC. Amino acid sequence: CASSLPLAPTYNEQFF.

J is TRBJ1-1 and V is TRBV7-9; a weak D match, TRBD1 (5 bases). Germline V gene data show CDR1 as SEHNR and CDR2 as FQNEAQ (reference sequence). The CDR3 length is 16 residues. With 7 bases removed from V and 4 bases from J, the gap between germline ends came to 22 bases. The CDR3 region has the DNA TGTGCCAGCACCTCTTTGGGTTTCAGGGACGGCACTGAAGCTTTCTTT. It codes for CASTSLGFRDGTEAFF.

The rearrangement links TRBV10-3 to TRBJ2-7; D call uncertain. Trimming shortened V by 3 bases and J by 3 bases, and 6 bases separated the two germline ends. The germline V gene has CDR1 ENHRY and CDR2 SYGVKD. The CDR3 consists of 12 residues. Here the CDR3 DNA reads TGTGCCATCAGTGACCAGTACTACGAGCAGTACTTC. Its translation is CAISDQYYEQYF.

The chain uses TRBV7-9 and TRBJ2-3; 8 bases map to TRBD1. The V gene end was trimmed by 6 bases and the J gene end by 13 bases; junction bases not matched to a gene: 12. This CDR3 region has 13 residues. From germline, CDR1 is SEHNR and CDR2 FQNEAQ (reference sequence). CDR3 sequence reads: CASRRQGASSEYF. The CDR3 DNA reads TGTGCCAGCAGGCGGCAGGGGGCGAGTTCTGAGTATTTT.

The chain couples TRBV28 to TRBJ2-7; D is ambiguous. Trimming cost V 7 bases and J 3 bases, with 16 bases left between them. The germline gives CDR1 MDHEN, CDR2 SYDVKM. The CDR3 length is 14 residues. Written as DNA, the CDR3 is TGTGCCAGCACGCGGACCGTCCCGAGCTACGAGCAGTACTTC. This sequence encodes CASTRTVPSYEQYF.

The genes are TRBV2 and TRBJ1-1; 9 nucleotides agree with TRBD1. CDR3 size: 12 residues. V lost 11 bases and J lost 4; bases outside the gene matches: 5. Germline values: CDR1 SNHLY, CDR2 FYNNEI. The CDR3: CAGGTGFTEAFF. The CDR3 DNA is TGTGCCGGGGGGACAGGGTTCACTGAAGCTTTCTTT.

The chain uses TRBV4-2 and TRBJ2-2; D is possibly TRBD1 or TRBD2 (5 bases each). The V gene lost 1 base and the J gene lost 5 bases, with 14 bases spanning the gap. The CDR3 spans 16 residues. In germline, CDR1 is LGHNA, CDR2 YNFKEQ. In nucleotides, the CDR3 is TGTGCCAGCAGCCAAGGACCAGGGCGAGGGACCGGGGAGCTGTTTTTT. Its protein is CASSQGPGRGTGELFF.

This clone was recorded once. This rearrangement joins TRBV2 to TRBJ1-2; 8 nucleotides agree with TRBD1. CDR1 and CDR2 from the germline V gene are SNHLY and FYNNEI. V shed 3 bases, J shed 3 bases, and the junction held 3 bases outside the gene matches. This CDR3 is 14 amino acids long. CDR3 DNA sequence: TGTGCCAGCAGTGAGCAGGGGGCCTACTATGGCTACACCTTC. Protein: CASSEQGAYYGYTF.

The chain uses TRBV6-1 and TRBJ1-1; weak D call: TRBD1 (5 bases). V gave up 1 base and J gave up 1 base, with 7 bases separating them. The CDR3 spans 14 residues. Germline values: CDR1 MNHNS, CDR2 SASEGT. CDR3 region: CASSEGRGNTEAFF. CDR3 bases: TGTGCCAGCAGTGAAGGAAGGGGGAACACTGAAGCTTTCTTT.

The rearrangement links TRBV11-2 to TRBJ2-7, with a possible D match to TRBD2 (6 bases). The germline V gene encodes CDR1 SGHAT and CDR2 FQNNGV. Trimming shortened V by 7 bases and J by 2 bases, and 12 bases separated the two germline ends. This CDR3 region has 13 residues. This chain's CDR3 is CASKGSGTYEQYF. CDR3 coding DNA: TGTGCCAGCAAGGGTAGCGGAACCTACGAGCAGTACTTC.

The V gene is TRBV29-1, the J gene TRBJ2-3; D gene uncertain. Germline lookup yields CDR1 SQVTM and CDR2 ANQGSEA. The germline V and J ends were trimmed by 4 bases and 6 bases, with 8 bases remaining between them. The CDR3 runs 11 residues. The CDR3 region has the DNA TGCAGCGTTGCATCGAGGGATACGCAGTATTTT. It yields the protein CSVASRDTQYF.

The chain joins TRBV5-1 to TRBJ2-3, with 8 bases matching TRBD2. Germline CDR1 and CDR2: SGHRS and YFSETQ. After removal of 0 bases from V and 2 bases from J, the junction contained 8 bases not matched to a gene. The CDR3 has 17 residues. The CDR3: CASSLASGGILTDTQYF. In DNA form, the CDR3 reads TGCGCCAGCAGCTTGGCCTCGGGAGGGATACTCACAGATACGCAGTATTTT.

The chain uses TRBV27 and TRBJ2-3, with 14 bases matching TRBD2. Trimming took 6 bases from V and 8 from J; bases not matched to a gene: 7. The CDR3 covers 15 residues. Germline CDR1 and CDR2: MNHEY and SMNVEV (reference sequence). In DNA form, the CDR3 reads TGTGCCAGCAGACCCGGGACTAGCGGGGGTGTTACGCAGTATTTT. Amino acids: CASRPGTSGGVTQYF.